The rows below give T cell receptor beta chains drawn from one sample of a study of T cell changes during pregnancy in multiple sclerosis. Profiled with immunoSEQ multiplex PCR; TCRdb holds only in-frame clones, not every one. This sample has about 59,000 clones, with 85% to 95% found just once. The sequenced sample was CD4+ T cells from peripheral blood mononuclear cells, obtained before pregnancy. The receptors shown here come from a female donor with multiple sclerosis, enrolled in a pregnancy study. Each CDR3 is given with its conserved first and last residue. The D gene is left open where the match is weak. For some rows the clone size is stated as once, few or many, or as a class when expanded; others skip it.

clone_size d_call j_call v_call cdr3_aa cdr3_nt
. . TRBJ1-1 TRBV9 CASSEGGGMNTEAFF TGTGCCAGCAGCGAGGGGGGGGGTATGAACACTGAAGCTTTCTTT
once . TRBJ1-3 TRBV15 CATSRDYGTEGNTIYF TGTGCCACCAGCAGAGATTACGGGACTGAGGGAAACACCATATATTTT
. TRBD1 TRBJ1-1 TRBV18 CASSHGTEEAFF TGTGCCAGCTCACATGGGACAGAAGAAGCTTTCTTT
. . TRBJ2-5 TRBV4-1 CASSQDRAGKETQYF TGCGCCAGCAGCCAAGACCGGGCGGGAAAAGAGACCCAGTACTTC
. . TRBJ1-1 TRBV14 CASSQETRARSPNTEAFF TGTGCCAGCAGCCAAGAAACCAGGGCCCGATCCCCTAACACTGAAGCTTTCTTT
. . TRBJ1-4 TRBV5-6 CASSLGQLNEKLFF TGTGCCAGCAGCTTGGGACAGCTTAATGAAAAACTGTTTTTT
. . TRBJ2-7 TRBV11-2 CASSLELQGYEQYF TGTGCCAGCAGCTTAGAACTACAGGGTTACGAGCAGTACTTC
. . TRBJ1-1 TRBV23-1 CASYKSTNTEAFF TGCGCCAGCTATAAAAGCACGAACACTGAAGCTTTCTTT
. . TRBJ2-1 TRBV11-2 CASSLRYSGQYNEQFF TGTGCCAGCAGCTTAAGATATAGCGGTCAGTACAATGAGCAGTTCTTC
. . TRBJ1-2 TRBV6-1 CASSEGAGVGYTF TGTGCCAGCAGTGAAGGAGCGGGGGTTGGCTACACCTTC
. . TRBJ2-4 TRBV21-1 CASSYGTGLSKNIQYF TGTGCCAGCAGCTACGGGACAGGTCTCTCCAAAAACATTCAGTACTTC
few . TRBJ2-7 TRBV5-4 CASSTGPWNEQYF TGTGCCAGCAGCACAGGGCCCTGGAACGAGCAGTACTTC
. . TRBJ2-3 TRBV27 CASSRVGRGDTQYF TGTGCCAGCAGTCGCGTGGGGCGCGGAGATACGCAGTATTTT
. TRBD1 TRBJ2-2 TRBV18 CASSLFPGQGTTGELFF TGTGCCAGCTCACTCTTTCCGGGACAGGGGACCACCGGGGAGCTGTTTTTT
. . TRBJ1-5 TRBV27 CASRADRNSNQPQHF TGTGCCAGCAGAGCTGACAGAAATAGCAATCAGCCCCAGCATTTT
. . TRBJ2-6 TRBV19 CASSPISGANVLTF TGTGCCAGTAGTCCAATCTCTGGGGCCAACGTCCTGACTTTC
. . TRBJ1-1 TRBV19 CASNRAGVITEAFF TGTGCCAGTAATCGGGCAGGGGTGATCACTGAAGCTTTCTTT
. TRBD1 TRBJ1-5 TRBV23-1 CASPGTGNQPQHF TGCGCCAGCCCCGGGACAGGGAATCAGCCCCAGCATTTT
. . TRBJ2-3 TRBV28 CASSSNTDTQYF TGTGCCAGCAGTTCCAACACAGATACGCAGTATTTT
. TRBD1 TRBJ2-7 TRBV6-5 CASNAGTGLYEQYF TGTGCCAGCAACGCCGGGACAGGACTCTACGAGCAGTACTTC
. . TRBJ2-3 TRBV15 CATSQPAGAGRGDTQYF TGTGCCACCAGCCAACCCGCCGGGGCGGGACGTGGAGATACGCAGTATTTT
. TRBD1 TRBJ1-4 TRBV28 CASSSFLKGQENEKLFF TGTGCCAGCAGCTCTTTTTTGAAGGGACAGGAAAATGAAAAACTGTTTTTT
once TRBD1 TRBJ1-2 TRBV7-2 CASSLGQGGYGYTF TGTGCCAGCAGCTTAGGACAGGGGGGCTATGGCTACACCTTC
. . TRBJ2-7 TRBV11-3 CASSLAGRDYEQYF TGTGCCAGCAGCTTAGCAGGCAGAGACTACGAGCAGTACTTC
. TRBD1 TRBJ2-2 TRBV14 CASSQARGSLSNTGELFF TGTGCCAGCAGCCAAGCCAGGGGGTCTCTTTCGAACACCGGGGAGCTGTTTTTT
. . TRBJ2-3 TRBV6-1 CASSLPGDTQYF TGTGCCAGCAGTCTCCCCGGAGATACGCAGTATTTT
. . TRBJ2-6 TRBV4-3 CASSQASRQYGANVLTF TGCGCCAGCAGCCAAGCCTCTAGACAGTATGGGGCCAACGTCCTGACTTTC
. . TRBJ1-2 TRBV7-9 CASSQNRGLHNYGYTF TGTGCCAGCAGCCAGAACCGGGGACTTCATAACTATGGCTACACCTTC
. TRBD2 TRBJ2-7 TRBV6-6 CASSYSPGLDGEQYF TGTGCCAGCAGTTACTCTCCGGGACTAGACGGCGAGCAGTACTTC
. . TRBJ1-1 TRBV7-9 CASSLEGMRRRSLGTEAFF TGTGCCAGCAGCTTAGAGGGGATGAGAAGACGCTCTTTGGGCACTGAAGCTTTCTTT
. TRBD2 TRBJ2-1 TRBV7-2 CASSLEASGSTHNEQFF TGTGCCAGCAGCTTAGAGGCTAGCGGGAGTACGCACAATGAGCAGTTCTTC
. . TRBJ2-5 TRBV19 CASRKGRSNQETQYF TGTGCCAGTCGGAAGGGGCGCTCTAACCAAGAGACCCAGTACTTC
. . TRBJ2-5 TRBV5-1 CASSPAFASEKTQYF TGCGCCAGCAGCCCGGCCTTCGCTAGCGAAAAGACCCAGTACTTC
. TRBD2 TRBJ2-3 TRBV4-1 CASSQERASGRLSTDTQYF TGCGCCAGCAGCCAAGAACGGGCTAGCGGGCGACTGTCCACAGATACGCAGTATTTT
once TRBD1 TRBJ1-2 TRBV7-9 CASSSPDRGISYGYTF TGTGCCAGCAGCTCGCCCGACAGGGGAATAAGCTATGGCTACACCTTC
. . TRBJ1-2 TRBV19 CASNILGEGHYGYTF TGTGCCAGTAACATCCTCGGGGAAGGGCACTATGGCTACACCTTC
. . TRBJ1-1 TRBV7-9 CASSSIRDKNTEAFF TGTGCCAGCAGCTCGATCCGGGACAAGAACACTGAAGCTTTCTTT
. TRBD2 TRBJ2-5 TRBV7-2 CASRPGLVGQETQYF TGTGCCAGCAGGCCTGGACTAGTGGGCCAAGAGACCCAGTACTTC
. TRBD2 TRBJ2-5 TRBV4-2 CASSQGDSGSKQETQYF TGTGCCAGCAGCCAAGGAGATAGCGGGAGTAAACAAGAGACCCAGTACTTC
. . TRBJ2-4 TRBV21-1 CASSNTVAKNIQYF TGTGCCAGCAGCAACACAGTAGCCAAAAACATTCAGTACTTC
. . TRBJ2-5 TRBV9 CASSVEGQETQYF TGTGCCAGCAGCGTAGAGGGGCAAGAGACCCAGTACTTC
once TRBD1 TRBJ2-4 TRBV30 CAWSGTGDVGIQYF TGTGCCTGGAGTGGCACAGGGGATGTTGGCATTCAGTACTTC
. . TRBJ2-1 TRBV7-2 CASSSTLIAEAYNEQFF TGTGCCAGCAGCTCCACCTTAATAGCGGAGGCCTACAATGAGCAGTTCTTC
. TRBD1 TRBJ2-3 TRBV6-6 CASKGAGNTQYF TGTGCCAGCAAGGGGGCTGGGAATACGCAGTATTTT
. TRBD1 TRBJ2-7 TRBV5-1 CASSGTGFYEQYF TGCGCCAGCTCCGGGACAGGGTTTTATGAGCAGTACTTC
. TRBD2 TRBJ2-7 TRBV10-1 CASSEPGLARYEQYF TGCGCCAGCAGTGAGCCGGGACTAGCACGGTACGAGCAGTACTTC
. . TRBJ2-6 TRBV5-1 CASSFGHSSGANVLTF TGCGCCAGCAGCTTTGGACACAGCTCTGGGGCCAACGTCCTGACTTTC
. . TRBJ2-2 TRBV27 CASSTQGLPTGELFF TGTGCCAGTTCGACCCAGGGGCTTCCGACCGGGGAGCTGTTTTTT
. . TRBJ2-2 TRBV25-1 CASSENRGSTGELFF TGTGCCAGCAGTGAAAATAGGGGGTCCACCGGGGAGCTGTTTTTT
once TRBD2 TRBJ2-2 TRBV7-2 CASKGGSGVTGELFF TGTGCCAGCAAGGGCGGGAGCGGGGTCACCGGGGAGCTGTTTTTT
. . TRBJ2-7 TRBV6-5 CASSYSQGHNEQYF TGTGCCAGCAGTTACTCACAGGGTCACAACGAGCAGTACTTC
. . TRBJ2-7 TRBV2 CASSGRLIGDPEGDEQYF TGTGCCAGCAGTGGTCGTCTTATAGGGGACCCCGAGGGGGACGAGCAGTACTTC
. . TRBJ2-1 TRBV19 CASSTGLLYNEQFF TGTGCCAGTAGTACGGGACTTCTCTACAATGAGCAGTTCTTC
. TRBD1 TRBJ1-2 TRBV7-2 CASSPATGGSGYTF TGTGCCAGCAGCCCCGCGACAGGGGGTTCTGGCTACACCTTC
once . TRBJ1-4 TRBV10-3 CAISGTGRVNEKLFF TGTGCCATCAGTGGAACCGGGAGGGTTAATGAAAAACTGTTTTTT
. . TRBJ1-2 TRBV28 CASRGDYGYTF TGTGCCAGCAGGGGCGACTATGGCTACACCTTC
few . TRBJ2-1 TRBV28 CASSLKRGFSSYNEQFF TGTGCCAGCAGTTTAAAGAGGGGGTTCAGCTCCTACAATGAGCAGTTCTTC
. TRBD2 TRBJ2-7 TRBV18 CASSPDSGPMGEQYF TGTGCCAGCTCACCCGATAGCGGGCCCATGGGCGAGCAGTACTTC
. . TRBJ2-3 TRBV2 CANSPTGSTDTQYF TGTGCCAACAGTCCAACAGGGAGCACAGATACGCAGTATTTT